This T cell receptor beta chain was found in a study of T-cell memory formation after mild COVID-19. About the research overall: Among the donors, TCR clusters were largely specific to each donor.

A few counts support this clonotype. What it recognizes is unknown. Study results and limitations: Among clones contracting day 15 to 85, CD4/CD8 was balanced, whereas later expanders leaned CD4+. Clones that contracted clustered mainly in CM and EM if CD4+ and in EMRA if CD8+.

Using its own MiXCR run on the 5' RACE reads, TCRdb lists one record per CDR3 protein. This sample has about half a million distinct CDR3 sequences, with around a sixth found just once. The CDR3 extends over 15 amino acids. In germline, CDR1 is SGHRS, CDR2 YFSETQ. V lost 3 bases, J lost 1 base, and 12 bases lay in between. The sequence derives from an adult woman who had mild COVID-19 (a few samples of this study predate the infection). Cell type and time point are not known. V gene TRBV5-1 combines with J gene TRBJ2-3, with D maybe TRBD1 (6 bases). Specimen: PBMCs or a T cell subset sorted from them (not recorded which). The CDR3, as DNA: TGCGCCAGCAGCTCCCAGGGGATGGGCACAGATACGCAGTATTTT. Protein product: CASSSQGMGTDTQYF. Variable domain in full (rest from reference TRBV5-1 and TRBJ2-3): KAGVTQTPRYLIKTRGQQVTLSCSPISGHRSVSWYQQTPGQGLQFLFEYFSETQRNKGNFPGRFSGRQFSNSRSEMNVSTLELGDSALYLCASSSQGMGTDTQYFGPGTRLTVL.